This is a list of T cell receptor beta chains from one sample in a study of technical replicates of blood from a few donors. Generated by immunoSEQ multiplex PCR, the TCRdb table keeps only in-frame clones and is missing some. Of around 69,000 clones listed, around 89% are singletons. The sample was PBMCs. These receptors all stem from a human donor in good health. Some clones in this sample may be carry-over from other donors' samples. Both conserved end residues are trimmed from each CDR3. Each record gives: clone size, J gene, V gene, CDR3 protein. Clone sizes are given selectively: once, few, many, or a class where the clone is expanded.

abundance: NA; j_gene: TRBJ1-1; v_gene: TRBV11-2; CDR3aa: ASSLLGGRGEAF
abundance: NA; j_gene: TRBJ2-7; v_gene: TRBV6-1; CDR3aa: ASSEFWGRTAYEQY
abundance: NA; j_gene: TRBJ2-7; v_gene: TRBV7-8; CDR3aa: ASSRVRGAGYEQY
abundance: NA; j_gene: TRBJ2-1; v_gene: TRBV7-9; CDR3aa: ASSFSLGPTSYNEQF
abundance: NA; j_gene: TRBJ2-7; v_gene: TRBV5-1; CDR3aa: ASSLLAGTAVYEQY
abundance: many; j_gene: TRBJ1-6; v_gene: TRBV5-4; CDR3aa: ASSRGVTYNSPLH
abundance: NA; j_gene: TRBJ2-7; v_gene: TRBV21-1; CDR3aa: ASSSSTGTLYEQY
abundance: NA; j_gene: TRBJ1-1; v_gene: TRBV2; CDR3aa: ASSEAWTGGPEAF
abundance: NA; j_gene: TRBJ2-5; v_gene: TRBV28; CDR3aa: ASSPDRVQETQY
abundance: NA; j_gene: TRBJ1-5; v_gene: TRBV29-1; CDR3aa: SGPLKGQGNYSNQPQH
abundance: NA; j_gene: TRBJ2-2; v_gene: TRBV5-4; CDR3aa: ASSLGGGALLRTGELF
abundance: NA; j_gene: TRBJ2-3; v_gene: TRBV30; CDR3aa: GLTPDTDTQY
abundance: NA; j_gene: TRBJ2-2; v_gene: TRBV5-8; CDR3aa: ASTPLGRGDTGELF
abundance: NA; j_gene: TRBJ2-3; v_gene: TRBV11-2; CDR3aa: ASRPTGRETQY
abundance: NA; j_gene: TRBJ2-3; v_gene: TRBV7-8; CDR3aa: ASSLAVGGVGADTQY
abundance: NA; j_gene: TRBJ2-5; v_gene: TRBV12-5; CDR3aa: ASGLGSSGSGETQY
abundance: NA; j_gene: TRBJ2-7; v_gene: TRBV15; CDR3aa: ATSRVRTSGDSYEQY
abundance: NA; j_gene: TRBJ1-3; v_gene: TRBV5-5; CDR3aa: ASSLRREGPPSGNTIY
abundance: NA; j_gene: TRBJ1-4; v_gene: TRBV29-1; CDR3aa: SARQGEKLF
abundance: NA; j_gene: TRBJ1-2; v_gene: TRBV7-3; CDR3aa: ASSPQGPLDYGYT
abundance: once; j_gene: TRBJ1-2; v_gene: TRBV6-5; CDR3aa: ASRRQGNYGYT
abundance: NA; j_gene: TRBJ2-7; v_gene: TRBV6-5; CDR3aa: ASSYSSDKSSYEQY
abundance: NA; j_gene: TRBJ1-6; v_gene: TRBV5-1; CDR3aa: ASRKSGQNNSPLH
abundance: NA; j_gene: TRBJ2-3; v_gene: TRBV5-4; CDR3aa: ASSSRTSGGAVDTQY
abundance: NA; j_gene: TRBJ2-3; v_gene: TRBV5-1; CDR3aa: ASSLRGNADTQY
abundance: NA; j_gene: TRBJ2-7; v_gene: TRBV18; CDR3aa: ASSPPKLASEQY
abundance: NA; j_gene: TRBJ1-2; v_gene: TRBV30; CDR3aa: AWSVQAAPYGYT
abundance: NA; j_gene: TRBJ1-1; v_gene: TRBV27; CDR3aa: ASSLYGGATNTEAF
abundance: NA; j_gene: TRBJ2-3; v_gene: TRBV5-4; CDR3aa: ASSQLAGGPGDTQY
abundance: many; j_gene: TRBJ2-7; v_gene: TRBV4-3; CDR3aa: ASSQDDRGSYEQY
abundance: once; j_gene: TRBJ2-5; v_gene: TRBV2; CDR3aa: ASSPQGRSETQY
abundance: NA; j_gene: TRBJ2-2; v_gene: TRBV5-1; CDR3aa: ASSLAAGSGGELF
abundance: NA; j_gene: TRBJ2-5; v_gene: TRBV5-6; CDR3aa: ASSTRGQLQETQY
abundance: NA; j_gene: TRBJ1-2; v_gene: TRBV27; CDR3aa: ASSFRGLEGYT
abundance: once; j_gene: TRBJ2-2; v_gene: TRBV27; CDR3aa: ASRGGTSWGELF
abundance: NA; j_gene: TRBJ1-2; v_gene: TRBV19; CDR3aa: ASSIDPTGLYGYT
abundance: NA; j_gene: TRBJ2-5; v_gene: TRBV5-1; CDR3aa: ASSLTSGGETQY
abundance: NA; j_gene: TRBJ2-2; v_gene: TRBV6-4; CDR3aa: ASSDLGTGELF
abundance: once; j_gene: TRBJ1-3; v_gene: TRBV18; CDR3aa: ASSPRPPSGSGNTIY
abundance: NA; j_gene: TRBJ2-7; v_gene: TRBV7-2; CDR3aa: ASSGSGVAGGSYEQY
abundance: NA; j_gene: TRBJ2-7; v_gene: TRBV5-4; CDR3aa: ASSPTPGYNYEQY
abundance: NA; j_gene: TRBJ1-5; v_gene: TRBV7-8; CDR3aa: ASSNGQGDQPQH
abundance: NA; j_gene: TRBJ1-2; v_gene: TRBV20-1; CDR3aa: SARAQFGYT
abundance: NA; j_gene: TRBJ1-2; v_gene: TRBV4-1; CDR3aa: ASSHPDRENNYGYT
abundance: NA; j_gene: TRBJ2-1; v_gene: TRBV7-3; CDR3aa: ASRPPGVAGGPGNEQF
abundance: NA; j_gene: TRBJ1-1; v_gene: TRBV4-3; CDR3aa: ASSQEMAVNTEAF
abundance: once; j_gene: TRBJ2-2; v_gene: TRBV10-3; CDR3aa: AINSGTGFTGELF
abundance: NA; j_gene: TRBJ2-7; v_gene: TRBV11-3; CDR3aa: ASRWDTLLQY
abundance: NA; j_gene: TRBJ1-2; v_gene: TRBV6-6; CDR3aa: ASSYSDRGRGGYT
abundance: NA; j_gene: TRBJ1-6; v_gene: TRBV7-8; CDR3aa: ASSSAPGVSPLH
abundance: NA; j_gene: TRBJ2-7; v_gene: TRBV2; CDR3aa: ASSGRGAYEQY
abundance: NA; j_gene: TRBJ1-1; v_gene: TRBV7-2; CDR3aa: ASSPGTMNTEAF